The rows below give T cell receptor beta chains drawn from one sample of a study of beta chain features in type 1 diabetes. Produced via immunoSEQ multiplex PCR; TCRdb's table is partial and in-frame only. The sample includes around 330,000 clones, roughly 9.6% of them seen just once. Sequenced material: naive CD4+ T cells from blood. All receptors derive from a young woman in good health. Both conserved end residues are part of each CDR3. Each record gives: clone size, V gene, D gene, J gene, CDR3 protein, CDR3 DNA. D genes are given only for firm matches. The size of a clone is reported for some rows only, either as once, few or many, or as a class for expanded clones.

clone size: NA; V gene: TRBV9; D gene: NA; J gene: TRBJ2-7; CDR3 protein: CASSVGGGNYEQYF; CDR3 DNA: TGTGCCAGCAGCGTAGGAGGCGGGAACTACGAGCAGTACTTC
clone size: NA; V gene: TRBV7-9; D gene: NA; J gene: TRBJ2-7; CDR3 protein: CASTMTGSSYEQYF; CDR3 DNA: TGTGCCAGCACCATGACAGGTAGCTCCTACGAGCAGTACTTC
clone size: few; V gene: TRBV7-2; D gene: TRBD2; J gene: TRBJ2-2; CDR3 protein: CASSPSGRLPGLFF; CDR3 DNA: TGTGCCAGCAGCCCTAGCGGGAGGCTACCGGGGCTGTTTTTT
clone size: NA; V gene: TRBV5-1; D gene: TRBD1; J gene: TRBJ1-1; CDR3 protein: CASSQTRQGARTEAFF; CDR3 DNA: TGCGCCAGCAGCCAAACTCGACAGGGGGCGCGAACTGAAGCTTTCTTT
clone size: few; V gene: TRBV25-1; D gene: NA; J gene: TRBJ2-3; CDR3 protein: CASSEFRVSSTDTQYF; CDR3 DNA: TGTGCCAGCAGTGAATTTCGGGTTTCGAGCACAGATACGCAGTATTTT
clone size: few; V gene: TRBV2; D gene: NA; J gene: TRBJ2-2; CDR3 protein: CASIGAAKSGELFF; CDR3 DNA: TGTGCCAGCATAGGGGCAGCGAAGTCCGGGGAGCTGTTTTTT
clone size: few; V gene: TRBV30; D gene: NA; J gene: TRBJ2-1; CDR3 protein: CAWVGASGMRDNEQFF; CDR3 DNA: TGTGCCTGGGTGGGGGCTAGCGGCATGAGGGACAATGAGCAGTTCTTC
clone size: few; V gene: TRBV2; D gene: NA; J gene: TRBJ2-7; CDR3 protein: CASSLQGPPYEQYF; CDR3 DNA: TGTGCCAGCAGTCTACAGGGTCCCCCCTACGAGCAGTACTTC
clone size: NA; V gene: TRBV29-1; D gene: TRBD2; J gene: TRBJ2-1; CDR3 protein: CSVEDLRDYGFF; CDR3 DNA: TGCAGCGTTGAAGATCTTCGGGACTATGGGTTCTTC
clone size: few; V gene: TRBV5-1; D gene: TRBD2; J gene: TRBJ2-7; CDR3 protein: CASSLAESYEQYF; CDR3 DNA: TGCGCCAGCAGCCTAGCGGAATCCTACGAGCAGTACTTC
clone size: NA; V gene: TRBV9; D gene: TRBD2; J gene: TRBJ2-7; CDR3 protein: CASSTQGGSYEQYF; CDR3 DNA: TGTGCCAGCAGCACCCAGGGAGGGTCCTACGAGCAGTACTTC
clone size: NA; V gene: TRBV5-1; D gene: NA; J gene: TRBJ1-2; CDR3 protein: CASSLRTRTDGYTF; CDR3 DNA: TGCGCCAGCAGCCTCCGAACCAGGACAGATGGCTACACCTTC
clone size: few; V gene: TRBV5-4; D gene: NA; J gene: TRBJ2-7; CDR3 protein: CASSLDREPYEQYF; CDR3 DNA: TGTGCCAGCAGCTTGGACAGGGAACCCTACGAGCAGTACTTC
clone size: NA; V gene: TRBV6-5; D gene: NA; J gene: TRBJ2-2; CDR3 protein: CAVTVVTGELFF; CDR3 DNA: TGTGCCGTGACAGTGGTCACCGGGGAGCTGTTTTTT
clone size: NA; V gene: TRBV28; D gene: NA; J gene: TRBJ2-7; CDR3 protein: CASSPGGLGRNYEQYF; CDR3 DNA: TGTGCCAGCAGTCCCGGGGGTCTGGGGAGAAACTACGAGCAGTACTTC
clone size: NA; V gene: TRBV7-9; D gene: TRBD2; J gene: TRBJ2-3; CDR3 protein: CASSSGTSGASSTDTQYF; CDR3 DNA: TGTGCCAGCAGCTCCGGGACTAGCGGAGCCTCTAGCACAGATACGCAGTATTTT
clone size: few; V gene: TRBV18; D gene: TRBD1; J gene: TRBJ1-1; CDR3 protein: CASSPGEGAIVDEAFF; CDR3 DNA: TGTGCCAGCTCACCTGGAGAGGGGGCCATTGTGGATGAAGCTTTCTTT
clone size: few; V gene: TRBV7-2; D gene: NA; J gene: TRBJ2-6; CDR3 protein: CASSSPGLSGANVLTF; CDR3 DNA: TGTGCCAGCAGCTCCCCCGGACTCTCTGGGGCCAACGTCCTGACTTTC
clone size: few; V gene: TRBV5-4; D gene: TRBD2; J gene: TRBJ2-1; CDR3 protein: CASSQVAREGRNEQFF; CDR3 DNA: TGTGCCAGCAGCCAAGTAGCGAGGGAGGGCCGCAATGAGCAGTTCTTC
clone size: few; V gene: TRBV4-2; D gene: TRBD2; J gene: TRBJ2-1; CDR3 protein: CASSQGQAGYNEQFF; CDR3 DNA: TGTGCCAGCAGCCAAGGACAAGCGGGATACAATGAGCAGTTCTTC
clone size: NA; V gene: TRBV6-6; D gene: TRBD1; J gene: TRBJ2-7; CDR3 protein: CASTAGQGTLEQYF; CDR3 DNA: TGTGCCAGCACCGCGGGACAGGGTACTCTGGAGCAGTACTTC
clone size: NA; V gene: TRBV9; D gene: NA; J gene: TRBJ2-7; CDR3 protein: CASSVEAGMSYEQYF; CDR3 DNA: TGTGCCAGCAGCGTAGAAGCGGGTATGAGCTACGAGCAGTACTTC
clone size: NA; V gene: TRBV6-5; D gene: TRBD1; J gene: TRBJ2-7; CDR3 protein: CASRRTGTNEQYF; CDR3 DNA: TGTGCCAGCAGGCGGACAGGGACCAACGAGCAGTACTTC
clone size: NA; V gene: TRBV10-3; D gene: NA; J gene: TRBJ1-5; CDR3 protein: CAVSSGDNQPQHF; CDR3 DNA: TGTGCCGTCAGCTCGGGGGACAATCAGCCCCAGCATTTT
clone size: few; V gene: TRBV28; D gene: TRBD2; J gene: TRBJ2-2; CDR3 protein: CASSPGLAGVSGELFF; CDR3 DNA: TGTGCCAGCAGCCCAGGACTAGCGGGAGTCTCCGGGGAGCTGTTTTTT
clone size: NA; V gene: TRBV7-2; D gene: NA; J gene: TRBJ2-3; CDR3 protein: CASSLDRSTDTQYF; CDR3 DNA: TGTGCCAGCAGCTTAGACAGGAGCACAGATACGCAGTATTTT
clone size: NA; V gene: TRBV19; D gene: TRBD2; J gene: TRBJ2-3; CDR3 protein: CASSIAAGGRTDTQYF; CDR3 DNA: TGTGCCAGTAGTATAGCGGCGGGAGGGCGGACAGATACGCAGTATTTT
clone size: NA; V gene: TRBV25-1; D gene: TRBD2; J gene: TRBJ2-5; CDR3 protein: CASSGLAGVGETQYF; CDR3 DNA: TGTGCCAGCAGTGGTCTAGCGGGAGTGGGCGAGACCCAGTACTTC
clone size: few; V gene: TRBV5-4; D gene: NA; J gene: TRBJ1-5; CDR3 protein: CASSRGGDANQPQHF; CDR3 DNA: TGTGCCAGCAGCCGGGGGGGGGACGCGAATCAGCCCCAGCATTTT
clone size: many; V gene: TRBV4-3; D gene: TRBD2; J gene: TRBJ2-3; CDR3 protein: CASSQGEGRAQYF; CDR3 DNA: TGCGCCAGCAGCCAAGGAGAGGGGAGGGCGCAGTATTTT
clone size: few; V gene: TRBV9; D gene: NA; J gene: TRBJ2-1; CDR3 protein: CASSVAPSSYNEQFF; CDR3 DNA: TGTGCCAGCAGCGTAGCCCCGAGCTCCTACAATGAGCAGTTCTTC
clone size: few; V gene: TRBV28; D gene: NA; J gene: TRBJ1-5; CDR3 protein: CASSYGRGPNQPQHF; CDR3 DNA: TGTGCCAGCAGTTATGGCAGGGGACCCAATCAGCCCCAGCATTTT
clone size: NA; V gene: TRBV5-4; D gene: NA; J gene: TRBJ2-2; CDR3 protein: CASSFRVNTGELFF; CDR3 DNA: TGTGCCAGCAGCTTTCGGGTTAACACCGGGGAGCTGTTTTTT
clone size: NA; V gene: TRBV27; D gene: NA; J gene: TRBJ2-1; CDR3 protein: CASSFGAASEQFF; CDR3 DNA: TGTGCCAGCAGTTTCGGCGCGGCGAGCGAGCAGTTCTTC
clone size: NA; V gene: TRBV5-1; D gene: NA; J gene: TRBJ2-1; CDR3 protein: CASSLLTDSSSNEQFF; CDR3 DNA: TGCGCCAGCAGCTTGCTGACAGACTCCTCAAGCAATGAGCAGTTCTTC
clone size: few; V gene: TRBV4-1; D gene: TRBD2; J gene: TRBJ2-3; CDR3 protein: CASSQRAGGTGDTQYF; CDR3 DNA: TGCGCCAGCAGCCAACGAGCGGGAGGGACTGGGGATACGCAGTATTTT
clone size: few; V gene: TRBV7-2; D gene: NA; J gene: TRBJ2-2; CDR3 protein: CASSNRENTGELFF; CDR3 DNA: TGTGCCAGCAGCAACCGGGAGAACACCGGGGAGCTGTTTTTT